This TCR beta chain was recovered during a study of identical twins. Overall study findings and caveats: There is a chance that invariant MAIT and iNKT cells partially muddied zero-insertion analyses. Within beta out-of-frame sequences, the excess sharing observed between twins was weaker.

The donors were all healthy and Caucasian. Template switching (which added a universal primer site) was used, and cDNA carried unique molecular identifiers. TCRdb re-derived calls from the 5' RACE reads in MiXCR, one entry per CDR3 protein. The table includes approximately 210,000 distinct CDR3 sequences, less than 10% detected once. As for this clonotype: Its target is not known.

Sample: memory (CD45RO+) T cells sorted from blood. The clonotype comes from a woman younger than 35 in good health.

This chain's CDR3 is CASSPGGGTQYF. DNA for the CDR3: TGTGCCAGCAGTCCAGGGGGAGGGACCCAGTACTTC. The rearrangement joins TRBV27 to TRBJ2-5; D is perhaps TRBD1 (7 bases). The CDR3 covers 12 residues. Germline V gives CDR1 MNHEY, CDR2 SMNVEV (reference sequence). V gave up 5 bases and J gave up 7 bases, with 11 bases separating them.